The next 2 T cell receptor beta chains were all read from a single sample in a study of tumor-infiltrating lymphocytes in primary liver carcinoma. Co-extraction of RNA and DNA was performed on about 19-32 mg of unsorted bulk tissue. Starting material of 450 to 500 ng total RNA yielded TCR beta cDNA via a constant-region primer. Slightly modified ARM-PCR served as the procedure for the TCR beta libraries. These libraries came from three rounds of nested multiplex PCR. It was with TRBV1-TRBV30 forward primers and a C-beta reverse primer that the first two PCR rounds were run, at roughly 10 cycles each. Via MiXCR, TCRdb re-called the multiplex PCR reads, giving one row per CDR3 protein. The sample contains about 99,000 distinct CDR3 sequences, around three quarters of which appear only once. The sample consisted of liver tumor tissue from sampling region 5. The subset denotes: tumor region T5, tumor centre. These TCRs come from a woman between 55 and 75 years old with primary liver carcinoma and hepatitis B virus infection.

This clonotype appeared a single time. One end of the junction fails to match germline, which may point to a read error. This chain links TRBV6-1 with TRBJ2-5, with 8 bases matching TRBD2. The CDR3 extends over 19 amino acids. Germline V gene data show CDR1 as MNHNS and CDR2 as SASEGT. CDR3 protein: CASSEVDIGRATGRETQYF. In nucleotides, the CDR3 is TGTGCCAGTAGTGAAGTCGATATCGGGAGGGCCACGGGTCGCGAGACCCAGTACTTC.

The chain carries TRBV4-1 and TRBJ2-7; possibly TRBD1 or TRBD2 for D (5 bases each). Trimming removed 5 bases from V and 5 bases from J, with 19 bases in between. In germline, CDR1 is MGHRA, CDR2 YSYEKL. This CDR3 comprises 15 residues. Here the CDR3 reads CASSLDGEGRDEQYF. CDR3 sequence (DNA): TGCGCCAGCAGCTTAGATGGCGAGGGGCGCGACGAGCAGTACTTC.